This T cell receptor (beta chain) was observed in a study of T cell responses to AZD1222 COVID-19 vaccine. Study results and limitations: Baseline seropositives among AZD1222 recipients totaled only five to seven. Across spike, vaccine-associated CD4 TCRs were found, dominant at 160-218 and 743-854. Rises in breadth and depth of Spike-specific TCRs came after two AZD1222 doses.

Germline V gives CDR1 GTSNPN, CDR2 SVGIG (reference sequence). The CDR3 contains 15 residues. Trimming pared 2 bases from V and 0 bases from J, leaving 11 bases between. Pooled in the analysis were second doses at about 4 or about 12 weeks. With regard to this clone: Antigen: not known.

Assay used: immunoSEQ multiplex PCR; TCRdb lists only in-frame clones, some missing. The table lists more than 85,000 clones, roughly 90% of them singletons. Sequenced here: peripheral blood, sampled 28 days after the second AZD1222 dose. This clonotype originated in an adult who received the AZD1222 COVID-19 vaccine. The chain carries TRBV30 and TRBJ1-5; D not certain. The CDR3: CAWSTQLNSNQPQHF. Written as DNA, the CDR3 is TGTGCCTGGAGTACGCAATTAAATAGCAATCAGCCCCAGCATTTT.